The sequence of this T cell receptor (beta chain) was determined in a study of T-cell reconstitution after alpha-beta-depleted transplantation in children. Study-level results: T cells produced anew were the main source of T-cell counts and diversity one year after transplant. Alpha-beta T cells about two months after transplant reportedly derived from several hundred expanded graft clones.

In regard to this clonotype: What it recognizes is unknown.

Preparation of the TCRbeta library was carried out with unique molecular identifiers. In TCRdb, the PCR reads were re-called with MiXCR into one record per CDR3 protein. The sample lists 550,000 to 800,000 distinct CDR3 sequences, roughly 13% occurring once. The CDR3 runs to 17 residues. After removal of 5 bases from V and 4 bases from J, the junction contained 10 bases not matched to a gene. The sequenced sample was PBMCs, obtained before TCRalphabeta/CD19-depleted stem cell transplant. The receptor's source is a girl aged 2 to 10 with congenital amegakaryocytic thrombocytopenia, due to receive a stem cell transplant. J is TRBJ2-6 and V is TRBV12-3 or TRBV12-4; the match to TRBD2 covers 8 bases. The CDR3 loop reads CASSPGLASKGANVLTF. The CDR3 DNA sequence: TGTGCCAGCAGTCCAGGACTAGCTTCGAAAGGGGCCAACGTCCTGACTTTC.